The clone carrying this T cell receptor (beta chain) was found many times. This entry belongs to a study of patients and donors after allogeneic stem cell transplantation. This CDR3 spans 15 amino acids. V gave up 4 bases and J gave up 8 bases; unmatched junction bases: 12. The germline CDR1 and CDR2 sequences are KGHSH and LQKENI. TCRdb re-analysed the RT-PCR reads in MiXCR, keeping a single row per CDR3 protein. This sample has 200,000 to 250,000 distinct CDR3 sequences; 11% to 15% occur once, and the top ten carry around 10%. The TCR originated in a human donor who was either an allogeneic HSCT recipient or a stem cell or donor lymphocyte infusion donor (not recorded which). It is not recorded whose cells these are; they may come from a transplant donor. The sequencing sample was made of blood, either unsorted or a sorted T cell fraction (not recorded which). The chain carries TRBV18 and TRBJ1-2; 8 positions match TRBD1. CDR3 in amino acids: CASSQDRVYQDGYTF. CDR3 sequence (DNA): TGTGCCAGCTCACAGGACAGGGTTTATCAGGACGGCTACACCTTC.